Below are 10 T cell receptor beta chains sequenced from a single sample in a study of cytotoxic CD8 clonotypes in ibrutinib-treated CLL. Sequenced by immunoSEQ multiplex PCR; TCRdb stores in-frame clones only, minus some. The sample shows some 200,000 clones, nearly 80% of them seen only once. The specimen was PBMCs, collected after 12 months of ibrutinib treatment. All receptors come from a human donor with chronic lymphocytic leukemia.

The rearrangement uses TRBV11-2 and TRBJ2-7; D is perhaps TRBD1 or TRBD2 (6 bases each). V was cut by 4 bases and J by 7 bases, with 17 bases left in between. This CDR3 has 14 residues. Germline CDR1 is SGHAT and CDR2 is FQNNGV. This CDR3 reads CASSSVRGEREQYF. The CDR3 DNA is TGTGCCAGCAGCTCGGTGAGGGGGGAGCGGGAGCAGTACTTC.

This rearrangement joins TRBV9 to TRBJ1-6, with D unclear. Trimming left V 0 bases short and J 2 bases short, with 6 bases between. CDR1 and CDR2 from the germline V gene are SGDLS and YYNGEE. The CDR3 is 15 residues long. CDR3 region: CASSVGSAYNSPLHF. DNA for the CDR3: TGTGCCAGCAGCGTAGGTTCAGCCTATAATTCACCCCTCCACTTT.

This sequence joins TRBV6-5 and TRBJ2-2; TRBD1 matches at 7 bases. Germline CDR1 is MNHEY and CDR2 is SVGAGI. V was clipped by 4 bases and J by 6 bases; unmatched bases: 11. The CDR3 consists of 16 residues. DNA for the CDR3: TGTGCCAGCAGTTTGGGGGCCAGGGGGTCCGCCGGGGAGCTGTTTTTT. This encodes CASSLGARGSAGELFF.

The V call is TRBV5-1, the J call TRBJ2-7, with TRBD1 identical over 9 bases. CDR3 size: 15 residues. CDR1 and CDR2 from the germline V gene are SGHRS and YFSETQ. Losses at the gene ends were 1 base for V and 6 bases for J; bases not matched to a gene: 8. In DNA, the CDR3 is TGCGCCAGCAGCTTGACCCCGGGACAGGGTTCCGAGCAGTACTTC. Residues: CASSLTPGQGSEQYF.

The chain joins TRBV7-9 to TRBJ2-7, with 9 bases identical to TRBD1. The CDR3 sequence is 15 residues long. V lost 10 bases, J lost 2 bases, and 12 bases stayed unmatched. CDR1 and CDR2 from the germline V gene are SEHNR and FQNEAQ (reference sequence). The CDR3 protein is CATFSVDRGPYEQYF. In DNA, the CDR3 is TGTGCCACTTTTAGCGTGGACAGGGGACCCTACGAGCAGTACTTC.

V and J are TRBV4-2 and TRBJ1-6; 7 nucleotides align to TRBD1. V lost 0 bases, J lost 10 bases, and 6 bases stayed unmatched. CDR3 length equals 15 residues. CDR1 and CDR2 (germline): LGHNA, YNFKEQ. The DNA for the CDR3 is TGTGCCAGCAGCCAAGAACTGACAGGGCGATCACCCCTCCACTTT. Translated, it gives CASSQELTGRSPLHF.

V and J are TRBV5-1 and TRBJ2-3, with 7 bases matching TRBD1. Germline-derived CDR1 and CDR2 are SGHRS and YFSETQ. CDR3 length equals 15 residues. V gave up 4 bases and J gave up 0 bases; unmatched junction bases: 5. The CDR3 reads CASSRGQSSTDTQYF. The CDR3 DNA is TGCGCCAGCAGCAGGGGACAGTCTAGCACAGATACGCAGTATTTT.

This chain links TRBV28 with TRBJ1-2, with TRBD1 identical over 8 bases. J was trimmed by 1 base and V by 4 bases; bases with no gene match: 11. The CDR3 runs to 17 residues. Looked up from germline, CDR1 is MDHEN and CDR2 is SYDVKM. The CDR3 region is CASSSPTGQGRNYGYTF. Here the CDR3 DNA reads TGTGCCAGCAGTTCCCCAACCGGACAGGGTCGTAACTATGGCTACACCTTC.

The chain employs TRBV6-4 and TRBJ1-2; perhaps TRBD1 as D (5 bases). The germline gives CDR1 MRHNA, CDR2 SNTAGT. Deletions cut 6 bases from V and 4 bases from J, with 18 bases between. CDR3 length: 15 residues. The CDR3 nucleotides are TGTGCCAGCAGCGAAGGACCACCCGGGGGCTATGGCTACACCTTC. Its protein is CASSEGPPGGYGYTF.

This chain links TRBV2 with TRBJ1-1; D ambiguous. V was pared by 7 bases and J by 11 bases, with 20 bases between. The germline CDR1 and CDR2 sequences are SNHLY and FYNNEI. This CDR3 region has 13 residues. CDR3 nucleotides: TGTGCCAGCAACATGCAGGCAGGTCGTGGGGCTTTCTTT. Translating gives CASNMQAGRGAFF.